Listed below are T cell receptor beta chains from one sample, sequenced in a study of shared clonotypes between healthy human individuals. Repertoires were generated with immunoSEQ multiplex PCR, while TCRdb's copy carries only in-frame clones and drops some. The data hold about 1.5 million clones, with approximately 98% observed a single time. Sequenced material: naive CD4+ T cells sorted from blood. These receptors were collected from a man aged 30 to 45 in good health. CDR3s include the opening cysteine and the closing phenylalanine or tryptophan. The order of the fields is D gene, V gene, J gene, clone size, CDR3 protein, CDR3 DNA. D genes are given only for firm matches. The size field is filled for only some rows; it gives once, few, many or a size class.

>.|TRBV18|TRBJ2-3|.
CASSSTDTQYF
TGTGCCAGCTCCTCCACAGATACGCAGTATTTT
>.|TRBV11-2|TRBJ2-7|.
CASRPPGRPHYEQYF
TGTGCCAGCAGGCCCCCGGGCCGGCCCCACTACGAGCAGTACTTC
>.|TRBV7-8|TRBJ1-1|.
CASSLVQGGTEAFF
TGTGCCAGCAGCTTAGTGCAGGGAGGGACTGAAGCTTTCTTT
>TRBD2|TRBV7-8|TRBJ2-1|.
CASSLKRLAGVNEQFF
TGTGCCAGCAGCTTAAAGCGCCTAGCGGGAGTCAATGAGCAGTTCTTC
>TRBD2|TRBV4-3|TRBJ2-3|.
CASSQDRGLAGSTDTQYF
TGCGCCAGCAGCCAAGATCGGGGACTAGCGGGATCCACAGATACGCAGTATTTT
>TRBD2|TRBV18|TRBJ2-6|.
CASSPLLAGAASGANVLTF
TGTGCCAGCTCTCCCCTACTAGCGGGAGCCGCCTCTGGGGCCAACGTCCTGACTTTC
>TRBD1|TRBV19|TRBJ2-3|.
CASSLQDRANTDTQYF
TGTGCCAGTAGTTTACAAGACAGGGCCAACACAGATACGCAGTATTTT
>.|TRBV18|TRBJ2-7|.
CASSPAKTLRTAYEQYF
TGTGCCAGCTCACCAGCGAAGACTCTTAGGACAGCATACGAGCAGTACTTC
>.|TRBV7-3|TRBJ2-3|.
CASSSTWGPDTQYF
TGTGCCAGCAGCTCCACCTGGGGCCCAGATACGCAGTATTTT
>.|TRBV19|TRBJ1-2|.
CASSMGPRDGYTF
TGTGCCAGTAGTATGGGGCCAAGGGATGGCTACACCTTC
>.|TRBV30|TRBJ2-1|once
CAGGPPRAHPNEQFF
TGTGCCGGGGGGCCCCCGCGGGCGCACCCCAATGAGCAGTTCTTC
>.|TRBV19|TRBJ2-7|.
CASSAGTAIYEQYF
TGTGCCAGTAGTGCCGGAACAGCTATCTACGAGCAGTACTTC
>.|TRBV5-1|TRBJ2-7|.
CASSLGAGARDEQYF
TGCGCCAGCAGCTTGGGGGCTGGCGCGAGGGACGAGCAGTACTTC
>.|TRBV6-5|TRBJ1-1|.
CASSPSWTGEAFF
TGTGCCAGCAGCCCTTCCTGGACCGGTGAAGCTTTCTTT
>TRBD1|TRBV5-1|TRBJ1-1|.
CASSLVAGGMNTEAFF
TGCGCCAGCAGCTTGGTGGCAGGGGGCATGAACACTGAAGCTTTCTTT
>TRBD1|TRBV5-4|TRBJ1-1|.
CASSQGTGAFEAFF
TGTGCCAGCAGCCAAGGGACAGGGGCCTTTGAAGCTTTCTTT
>TRBD1|TRBV30|TRBJ1-4|once
CAWTGRGDEKLFF
TGTGCCTGGACCGGCAGGGGGGATGAAAAACTGTTTTTT
>TRBD1|TRBV5-4|TRBJ1-4|.
CASSLQGGEKLFF
TGTGCCAGCAGCTTACAGGGGGGAGAAAAACTGTTTTTT
>.|TRBV6-4|TRBJ2-6|.
CASSGNIGSSGANVLTF
TGTGCCAGCAGTGGAAACATCGGGAGTTCCGGGGCCAACGTCCTGACTTTC
>.|TRBV2|TRBJ2-4|.
CASRGWLAKNIQYF
TGTGCCAGCAGGGGATGGCTAGCCAAAAACATTCAGTACTTC
>.|TRBV25-1|TRBJ1-5|.
CASSEGGGPNQPQHF
TGTGCCAGCAGTGAGGGGGGGGGCCCCAATCAGCCCCAGCATTTT
>TRBD2|TRBV5-4|TRBJ2-3|.
CASSPSGSGTDTQYF
TGTGCCAGCAGTCCTAGCGGGAGTGGTACAGATACGCAGTATTTT
>.|TRBV27|TRBJ2-2|.
CASSWSGELFF
TGTGCCAGCAGCTGGTCCGGGGAGCTGTTTTTT
>TRBD2|TRBV2|TRBJ2-5|.
CASRGTSGRLETQYF
TGTGCCAGCAGGGGGACTAGCGGGAGGCTTGAGACCCAGTACTTC
>.|TRBV11-3|TRBJ2-3|.
CASSFGGQGPDTQYF
TGTGCCAGCAGCTTTGGTGGGCAGGGGCCGGATACGCAGTATTTT
>.|TRBV29-1|TRBJ2-1|.
CSVVGRSSYNEQFF
TGCAGCGTTGTCGGCAGGAGCTCCTACAATGAGCAGTTCTTC
>.|TRBV19|TRBJ2-6|.
CASSYRAHSGANVLTF
TGTGCCAGTAGTTATCGGGCCCACTCTGGGGCCAACGTCCTGACTTTC
>.|TRBV10-1|TRBJ2-3|.
CASQEWGTDTQYF
TGCGCCAGCCAGGAGTGGGGCACAGATACGCAGTATTTT
>.|TRBV9|TRBJ1-1|once
CASSRGQGHTEAFF
TGTGCCAGCAGCCGGGGGCAGGGACACACTGAAGCTTTCTTT
>TRBD1|TRBV27|TRBJ2-7|.
CASSTRQGLYEQYF
TGTGCCAGCAGTACGAGACAGGGTTTGTACGAGCAGTACTTC
>TRBD2|TRBV7-9|TRBJ2-5|.
CASSLGGTRLYETQYF
TGTGCCAGCAGCTTAGGTGGGACTAGACTTTACGAGACCCAGTACTTC
>.|TRBV7-9|TRBJ2-1|.
CASSAGTDTTTYNEQFF
TGTGCCAGCAGCGCCGGAACGGACACAACCACCTACAATGAGCAGTTCTTC
>TRBD1|TRBV6-5|TRBJ1-1|.
CASSGYRGTEAFF
TGTGCCAGCAGTGGCTACAGGGGCACTGAAGCTTTCTTT
>.|TRBV30|TRBJ1-3|.
CAWRRLLSSGNTIYF
TGTGCCTGGAGACGACTGTTGAGCTCTGGAAACACCATATATTTT
>.|TRBV28|TRBJ2-7|.
CASRPGEYGPYEQYF
TGTGCCAGCAGACCCGGGGAGTACGGCCCTTACGAGCAGTACTTC
>.|TRBV20-1|TRBJ2-1|.
CSARYLNEQFF
TGCAGTGCTAGATACCTCAATGAGCAGTTCTTC
>.|TRBV6-6|TRBJ2-1|.
CASRGGRGLYNEQFF
TGTGCCAGCAGGGGCGGCAGGGGCCTATACAATGAGCAGTTCTTC
>.|TRBV20-1|TRBJ2-5|.
CSAKETQYF
TGCAGTGCAAAAGAGACCCAGTACTTC
>.|TRBV20-1|TRBJ2-3|.
CSARLTDTQYF
TGCAGTGCGAGACTGACAGATACGCAGTATTTT
>TRBD2|TRBV7-6|TRBJ2-6|.
CASSPGTSGNSGANVLTF
TGTGCCAGCAGCCCCGGGACTAGCGGAAACTCTGGGGCCAACGTCCTGACTTTC
>TRBD2|TRBV5-1|TRBJ2-1|.
CASSSGPLAGTDEQFF
TGCGCCAGCAGCTCCGGACCACTAGCGGGAACGGATGAGCAGTTCTTC
>.|TRBV21-1|TRBJ2-3|.
CASSKVAGATTDTQYF
TGTGCCAGCAGCAAAGTCGCAGGAGCTACCACAGATACGCAGTATTTT
>.|TRBV28|TRBJ2-2|.
CASSPSLGQTNTGELFF
TGTGCCAGCAGCCCTTCCCTAGGACAGACGAACACCGGGGAGCTGTTTTTT
>.|TRBV5-1|TRBJ2-3|.
CASSLEIADTQYF
TGCGCCAGCAGCTTAGAGATCGCGGATACGCAGTATTTT
>.|TRBV2|TRBJ1-1|once
CASSVTAMNTEAFF
TGTGCCAGCAGTGTGACGGCCATGAACACTGAAGCTTTCTTT
>.|TRBV6-5|TRBJ2-7|.
CASSLGSRGEQYF
TGTGCCAGCAGTTTAGGGAGCAGAGGGGAGCAGTACTTC
>TRBD2|TRBV7-6|TRBJ2-3|.
CASSFFLAGSSTDTQYF
TGTGCCAGCAGCTTTTTTCTAGCGGGTTCTAGCACAGATACGCAGTATTTT
>TRBD2|TRBV30|TRBJ2-3|.
CAWSKGTSGRTSTDTQYF
TGTGCCTGGAGTAAGGGGACTAGCGGGAGGACTAGCACAGATACGCAGTATTTT
>TRBD1|TRBV11-2|TRBJ2-7|.
CASSLEAGGSYEQYF
TGTGCCAGCAGCTTAGAGGCAGGGGGTTCCTACGAGCAGTACTTC
>.|TRBV7-6|TRBJ1-2|.
CASSLGPGGYTF
TGTGCCAGCAGCTTAGGGCCAGGCGGCTACACCTTC
>.|TRBV5-5|TRBJ2-5|.
CASSLSVTPQETQYF
TGTGCCAGCAGCTTGAGCGTGACACCTCAAGAGACCCAGTACTTC
>TRBD2|TRBV11-2|TRBJ2-5|.
CASSLSSGHQETQYF
TGTGCCAGCAGCTTGTCTAGCGGGCACCAAGAGACCCAGTACTTC
>.|TRBV5-8|TRBJ2-7|once
CASSLEQVTYEQYF
TGTGCCAGCAGCTTGGAACAGGTAACCTACGAGCAGTACTTC
>TRBD1|TRBV2|TRBJ2-7|.
CASSSTRQGLVYEQYF
TGTGCCAGCAGTTCTACTAGACAGGGATTGGTCTACGAGCAGTACTTC
>.|TRBV5-5|TRBJ1-4|.
CASSLGPGRGVEKLFF
TGTGCCAGCAGCTTAGGGCCGGGTCGTGGGGTTGAAAAACTGTTTTTT
>TRBD1|TRBV5-1|TRBJ2-7|.
CASSLLPTGAYEQYF
TGCGCCAGCAGCTTGCTGCCGACAGGGGCCTACGAGCAGTACTTC
>TRBD1|TRBV7-2|TRBJ1-2|.
CASSLRVRTGGYGYTF
TGTGCCAGCAGCCTTAGAGTCCGGACAGGGGGATATGGCTACACCTTC
>.|TRBV21-1|TRBJ1-5|.
CAGRDRHQPQHF
TGTGCCGGCCGGGACCGTCATCAGCCCCAGCATTTT
>.|TRBV18|TRBJ1-2|.
CASSPNTGQVTNSRGYTF
TGTGCCAGCTCACCAAATACAGGACAAGTGACAAATTCTAGGGGCTACACCTTC
>.|TRBV28|TRBJ1-5|.
CASSFRSRGADQPQHF
TGTGCCAGCAGTTTCCGATCCAGGGGTGCAGACCAGCCCCAGCATTTT